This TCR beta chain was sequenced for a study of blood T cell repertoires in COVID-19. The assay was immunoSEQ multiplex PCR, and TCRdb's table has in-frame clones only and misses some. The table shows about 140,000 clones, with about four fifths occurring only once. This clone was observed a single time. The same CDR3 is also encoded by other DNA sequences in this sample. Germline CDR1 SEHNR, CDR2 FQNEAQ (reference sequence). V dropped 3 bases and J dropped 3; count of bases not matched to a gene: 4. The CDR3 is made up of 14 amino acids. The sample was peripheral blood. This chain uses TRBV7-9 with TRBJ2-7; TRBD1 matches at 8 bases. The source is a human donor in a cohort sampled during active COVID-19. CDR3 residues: CASSLAGGGYEQYF. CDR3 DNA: TGTGCCAGCAGCTTGGCAGGGGGCGGCTACGAGCAGTACTTC.